The T cell receptor beta chain under discussion was sequenced for a study of T cells in Graves' hyperthyroidism and ophthalmopathy. The CDR3 is 13 residues long. Trimming removed 2 bases from V and 7 bases from J, with 11 bases in between. Germline CDR1 is MNHEY and CDR2 is SVGAGI. Amplification of TCR beta CDR3 regions used RNA as the template. Primed by the HTBI set, a first-round RT-PCR was run on the TCR CDR3. TCRdb reanalysed the multiplex PCR reads using MiXCR and keeps one entry per CDR3 protein. The sample has hundreds of thousands of distinct CDR3 sequences, roughly 20% seen once. This clonotype turned up a few times.

Sequenced input: blood. The chain carries TRBV6-5 and TRBJ1-1, with D possibly matching TRBD1 (5 bases). The sequence came from a man aged 25-40 years with Graves' ophthalmopathy. Here the CDR3 DNA reads TGTGCCAGCAGTTACGCCGACAGAGATGAAGCTTTCTTT. The encoded protein is CASSYADRDEAFF.